These 2 T cell receptor beta chains originate from one sample sequenced in a study of vaccination and CD4 T cells after COVID-19. These receptors have no known antigen. With the Oncomine TCR Beta short-read assay, DNA from cultured CD4+ T cells was sequenced. TCRdb itself ran the PCR reads through MiXCR, one entry per CDR3 protein. The sample has tens of thousands of distinct CDR3 sequences, around 45% seen once. Described treatment: roughly 11-day PBMC culture with coronavirus spike peptide pools or control peptides (ViraFEST assay). The sequenced material came from CD4+ T cells from blood, cultured in vitro. The origin of the receptors is a human donor who had recovered from COVID-19.

J is TRBJ2-6 and V is TRBV20-1; the D gene is possibly TRBD1 (7 bases). The CDR3 extends over 16 amino acids. V was clipped by 6 bases and J by 2 bases, with 17 bases between them. Germline CDR1 reads DFQATT; CDR2 reads SNEGSKA (reference sequence). CDR3 nucleotide sequence: TGCAGTGCCACAGGACAGGAGCGGGCTGGGGCCAACGTCCTGACTTTC. This codes for CSATGQERAGANVLTF.

This chain uses TRBV7-6 with TRBJ1-3; TRBD1 matches at 7 bases. CDR1 is SGHVS, CDR2 FNYEAQ, per germline. The CDR3 is 17 amino acids. The V gene end was trimmed by 5 bases and the J gene end by 4 bases; junction bases not matched to a gene: 14. CDR3 DNA: TGTGCCAGCAGCGAACGGACGACAGGGATGGAGGGAAACACCATATATTTT. This encodes CASSERTTGMEGNTIYF.